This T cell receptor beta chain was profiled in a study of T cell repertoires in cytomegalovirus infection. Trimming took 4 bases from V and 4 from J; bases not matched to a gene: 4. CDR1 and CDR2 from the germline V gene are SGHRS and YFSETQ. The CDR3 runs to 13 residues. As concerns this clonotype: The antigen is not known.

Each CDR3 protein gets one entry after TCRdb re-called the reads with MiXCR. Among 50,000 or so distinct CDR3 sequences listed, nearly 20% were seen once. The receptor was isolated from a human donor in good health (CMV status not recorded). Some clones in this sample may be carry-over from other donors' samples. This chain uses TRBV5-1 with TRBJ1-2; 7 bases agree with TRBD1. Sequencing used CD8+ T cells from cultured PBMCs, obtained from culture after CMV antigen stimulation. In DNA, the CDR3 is TGCGCCAGCAGCCTGGGACAGTTCTATGGCTACACCTTC. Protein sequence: CASSLGQFYGYTF.